The 7 T cell receptor beta chains given below trace back to one sample, sequenced in a study of T-cell memory formation after mild COVID-19 (dated by TCRdb to the early 2020s). Library generation was performed with 5' RACE. Sequencing used an Illumina NovaSeq 6000. TCRdb trimmed the raw reads at Q25, called clones with MiXCR and kept productive beta chains. A single entry per CDR3 protein holds the most common genes and DNA from its merged rows. Within this sample are 190,000 or so distinct CDR3 sequences, with around a fifth of them counted one time only. The ten biggest clones cover 20% to 25% of the sample. Source material: PBMCs or a T cell subset sorted from them (not recorded which). The receptor set was obtained from an adult woman who had mild COVID-19 (a few samples of this study predate the infection). The sample titles of this study are shuffled in the database, so cell type and time point are left out; the donor was told from shared clones.

This chain joins TRBV6-1 and TRBJ2-7; D is unresolved. V lost 7 bases and J lost 0, with 10 bases in between. Germline V lookup: CDR1 MNHNS, CDR2 SASEGT. The CDR3 is made up of 13 amino acids. The CDR3 region is CASTAVSSYEQYF. CDR3 sequence (DNA): TGTGCCAGCACTGCGGTGAGCTCCTACGAGCAGTACTTC.

The chain's CDR3 is CASSRTGASEKLFF. CDR3 in DNA: TGTGCCAGCAGCAGAACTGGGGCCAGTGAAAAACTGTTTTTT. The chain has TRBV5-5 and TRBJ1-4, with D tentatively TRBD1 (5 bases). This CDR3 contains 14 residues. Trimming removed 4 bases at V and 7 bases at J, with 14 bases between. Germline CDR1 SGHKS, CDR2 YYEKEE (reference sequence).

The chain uses TRBV11-2 and TRBJ1-6, with a weak D call TRBD1 (5 bases). Looked up from germline, CDR1 is SGHAT and CDR2 is FQNNGV. The CDR3 consists of 16 residues. V lost 4 bases and J 4 bases, leaving 14 bases between the germline ends. CDR3 sequence: CASSSLDSAYNSPLHF. The CDR3 coding sequence is TGTGCCAGCAGCTCCCTTGACAGTGCTTATAATTCACCCCTCCACTTT.

This clonotype was detected many times. The chain carries TRBV4-3 and TRBJ1-1, with TRBD1 identical over 9 bases. Unmatched junction bases numbered 4, after V lost 7 bases and J lost 1 base. Germline V gives CDR1 LGHNA, CDR2 YSLEER. The CDR3 totals 14 residues. CDR3 DNA sequence: TGCGCCAGCACTCCGGACAGGGGGAACACTGAAGCTTTCTTT. This gives the protein CASTPDRGNTEAFF.

The chain combines TRBV7-8 with TRBJ1-2; no firm D call. Germline V lookup: CDR1 SGHVS, CDR2 FQNEAQ. V lost 4 bases and J lost 0, with 6 bases in between. The CDR3 runs 13 residues. The CDR3 spells CASSSGSNYGYTF. The CDR3 nucleotides read TGTGCCAGCAGCTCGGGGTCTAACTATGGCTACACCTTC.

The chain has TRBV24-1 and TRBJ2-1, with D possibly matching TRBD2 (7 bases). Germline lookup yields CDR1 KGHDR and CDR2 SFDVKD. The CDR3 spans 12 residues. The V end lost 5 bases, the J end lost 10 bases, and 11 bases lay between the germline ends. In DNA form, the CDR3 reads TGTGCCACCAGTGGAGGGGGGGAAGAGCAGTTCTTC. It translates to CATSGGGEEQFF.

The chain recombines TRBV4-1 with TRBJ2-7; 9 bases agree with TRBD2. V shed 1 base and J 6 bases; nucleotides not matched to a gene: 4. Germline V gives CDR1 MGHRA, CDR2 YSYEKL. The CDR3 has 14 residues. The CDR3, as DNA: TGCGCCAGCAGCCAAGGGACTAGCGTTGGCGAGCAGTACTTC. Translated, it gives CASSQGTSVGEQYF.